This T cell receptor (beta chain) was obtained from a study of long-term antiretroviral therapy in people with HIV. The assay, immunoSEQ v3.0, was run at survey level. TCRdb's table, derived via immunoSEQ multiplex PCR, lists solely in-frame clones and lacks some. This sample has about 20,000 clones; approximately 90% occur once, and the top ten carry roughly a tenth. Until DNA extraction, the samples held between roughly 1-10 million cryopreserved PBMC. This clone was detected a few times. Its antigen is currently unknown. Study results and limitations: Clonotypes expanded prior to ART showed repertoire dominance at all sampled time points. Adherence to ART, viral resistance and therapy changes lacked any data. Someone took the blood between about 2003 and 2017, maybe while older ART regimens were in use.

V lost 4 bases and J lost 8; bases outside the gene matches: 8. The CDR3 runs to 15 residues. Germline CDR1 and CDR2: SGHKS and YYEKEE (reference sequence). The receptor was derived from a young woman with HIV. This specimen was unsorted PBMCs, taken 4.4 years before starting antiretroviral therapy. The chain uses TRBV5-5 and TRBJ1-4, with TRBD1 matching over 10 bases. The CDR3 region is CASSTGQGGGEKLFF. The CDR3 region has the DNA TGTGCCAGCAGCACAGGACAGGGGGGAGGAGAAAAACTGTTTTTT.